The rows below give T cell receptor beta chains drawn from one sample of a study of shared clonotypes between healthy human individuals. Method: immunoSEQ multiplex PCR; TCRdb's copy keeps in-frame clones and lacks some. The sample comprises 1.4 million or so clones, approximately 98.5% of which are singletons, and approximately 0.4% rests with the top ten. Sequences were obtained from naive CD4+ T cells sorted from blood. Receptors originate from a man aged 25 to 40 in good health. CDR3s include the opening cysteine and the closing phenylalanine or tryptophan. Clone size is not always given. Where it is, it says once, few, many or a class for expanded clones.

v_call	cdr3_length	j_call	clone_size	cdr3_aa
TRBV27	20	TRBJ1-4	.	CASSHHYRLRRDEGLEKLFF
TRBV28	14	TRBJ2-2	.	CASYTQGDTGELFF
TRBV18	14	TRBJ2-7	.	CASSPLGSYGEQYF
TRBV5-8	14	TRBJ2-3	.	CASSLDRATDTQYF
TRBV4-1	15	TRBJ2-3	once	CASSQALQGGDTQYF
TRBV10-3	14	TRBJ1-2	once	CATTPDSTTGGYTF
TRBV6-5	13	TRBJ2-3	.	CASRGQNTDTQYF
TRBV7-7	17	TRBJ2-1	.	CASSSIREPEIYNEQFF
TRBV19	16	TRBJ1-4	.	CASRARSQGWGEKLFF
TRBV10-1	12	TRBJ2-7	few	CASSEFRYEQYF
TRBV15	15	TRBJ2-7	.	CATSRGAGRSNEQYF
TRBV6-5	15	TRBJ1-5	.	CASRGRAFSNQPQHF
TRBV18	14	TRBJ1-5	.	CASSPLGATEPQHF
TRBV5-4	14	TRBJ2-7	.	CASSLTTRSDEQYF
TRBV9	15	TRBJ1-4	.	CASSERQGFNEKLFF
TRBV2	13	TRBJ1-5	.	CASGGQGVGPQHF
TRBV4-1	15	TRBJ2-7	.	CASSRGGQGAYEQYF
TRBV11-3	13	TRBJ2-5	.	CASSAEAWETQYF
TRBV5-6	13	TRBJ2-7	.	CASSLGRPYEQYF
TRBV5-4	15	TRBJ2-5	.	CASSFGSLPQETQYF
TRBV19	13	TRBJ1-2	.	CASNPAVNYGYTF
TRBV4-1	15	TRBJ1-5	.	CASSQGDSPDQPQHF
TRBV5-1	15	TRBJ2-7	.	CASSRSGLAGDEQYF
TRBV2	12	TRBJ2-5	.	CASSEGQETQYF
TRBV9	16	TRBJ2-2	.	CASSVSRGPGTGELFF
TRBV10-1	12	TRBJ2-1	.	CASSELFHEQFF
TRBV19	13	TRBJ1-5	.	CATTGQGGQPQHF
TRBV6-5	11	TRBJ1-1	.	CASSAFTEAFF
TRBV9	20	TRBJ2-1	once	CASSVEPRGSGSSPYNEQFF
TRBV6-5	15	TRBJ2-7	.	CASSLEGQGTYEQYF
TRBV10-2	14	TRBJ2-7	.	CASSAQSGLYEQYF
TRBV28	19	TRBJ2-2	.	CASSLSSGGGPLNTGELFF
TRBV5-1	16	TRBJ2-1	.	CASSFGIPSSYNEQFF
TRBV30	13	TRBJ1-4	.	CAWSLVRGEKLFF
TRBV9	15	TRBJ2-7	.	CASSVGAGRSYEQYF
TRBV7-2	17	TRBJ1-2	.	CASSLEARVVTRDGYTF
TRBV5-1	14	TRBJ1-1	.	CASSLTGMNTEAFF
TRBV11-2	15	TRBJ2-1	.	CASSLVAGGPGEQFF
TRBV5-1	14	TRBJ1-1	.	CASSSGQGDTEAFF
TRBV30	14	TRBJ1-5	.	CAWGGGVPGQPQHF
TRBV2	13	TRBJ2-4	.	CASNQGWKNIQYF
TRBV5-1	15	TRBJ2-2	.	CASSLDSGPELELFF
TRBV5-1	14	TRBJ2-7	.	CASSLGGTSYEQYF
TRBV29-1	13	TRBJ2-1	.	CSVLAGGLGEQFF
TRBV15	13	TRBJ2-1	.	CATSRDRVTEQFF